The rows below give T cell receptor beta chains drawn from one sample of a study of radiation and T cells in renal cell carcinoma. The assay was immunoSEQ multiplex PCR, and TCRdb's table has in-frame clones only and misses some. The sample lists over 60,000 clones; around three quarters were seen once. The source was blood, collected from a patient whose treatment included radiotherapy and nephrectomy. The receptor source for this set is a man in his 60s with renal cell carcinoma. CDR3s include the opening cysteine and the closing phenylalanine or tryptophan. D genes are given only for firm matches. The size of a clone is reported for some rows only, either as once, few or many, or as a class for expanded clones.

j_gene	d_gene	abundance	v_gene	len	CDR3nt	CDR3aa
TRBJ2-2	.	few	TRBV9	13	TGTGCCGTATCTCGGGGGAGCACCGGGGAGCTGTTTTTT	CAVSRGSTGELFF
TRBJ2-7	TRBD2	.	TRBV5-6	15	TGTGCCAGCAGCACGAGAGCGGGGGCAGACTACGAGCAGTACTTC	CASSTRAGADYEQYF
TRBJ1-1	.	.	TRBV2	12	TGTGCCAGCCAACAAGGGGTGACTGAAGCTTTCTTT	CASQQGVTEAFF
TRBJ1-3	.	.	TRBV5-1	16	TGCGCCAGCAGCTTGTGGGGGCTAGGCTCTGGAAACACCATATATTTT	CASSLWGLGSGNTIYF
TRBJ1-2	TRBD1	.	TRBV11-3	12	TGTGCCAGCAGATACCAGGGGGATGGCTACACCTTC	CASRYQGDGYTF
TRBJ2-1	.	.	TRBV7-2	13	TGTGCCAGCAGCGGGAGGTACTACAATGAGCAGTTCTTC	CASSGRYYNEQFF
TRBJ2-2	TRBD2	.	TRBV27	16	TGTGCCAGCAGTTTACGGCGGGAGGGCCCCGTCGGGGAGCTGTTTTTT	CASSLRREGPVGELFF
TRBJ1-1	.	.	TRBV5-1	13	TGCGCCAGCTTCAGGGTAAACTCAGAGGAAGCTTTCTTT	CASFRVNSEEAFF
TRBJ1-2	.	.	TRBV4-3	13	TGCGCCAGCAGCCAAGATTCGGACTATGGCTACACCTTC	CASSQDSDYGYTF
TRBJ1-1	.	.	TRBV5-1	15	TGCGCCAGCAGCCAAATCCCGGGAGCGAGAACTGAAGCTTTCTTT	CASSQIPGARTEAFF
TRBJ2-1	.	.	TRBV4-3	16	TGCGCCAGCAGCGCTCTACAGGCGAGATCCTACAATGAGCAGTTCTTC	CASSALQARSYNEQFF
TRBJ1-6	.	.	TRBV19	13	TGTGCCAGTAGTATGAGTTATAATTCACCCCTCCACTTT	CASSMSYNSPLHF
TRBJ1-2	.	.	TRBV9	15	TGTGCCAGCAGCGTTAATCCGGGACCGAGCTATGGCTACACCTTC	CASSVNPGPSYGYTF
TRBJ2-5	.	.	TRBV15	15	TGTGCCACCAGCAGAGATCCCCAACGACAAGAGACCCAGTACTTC	CATSRDPQRQETQYF
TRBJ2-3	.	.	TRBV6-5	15	TGTGCCAGCAGTTTGGGGGGTCTAAGCACAGATACGCAGTATTTT	CASSLGGLSTDTQYF
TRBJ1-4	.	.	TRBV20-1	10	TGCAGTGCCAGTGGTGAAAAACTGTTTTTT	CSASGEKLFF
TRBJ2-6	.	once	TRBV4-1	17	TGCGCCAGCAGCCAAGATATAGGACAGTTTGGGGCCAACGTCCTGACTTTC	CASSQDIGQFGANVLTF
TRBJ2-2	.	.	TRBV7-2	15	TGTGCCAGCAGCTTAGTGTCAGGAACAGCCGGGGAGCTGTTTTTT	CASSLVSGTAGELFF
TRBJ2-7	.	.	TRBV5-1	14	TGCGCCAGCAGCGTAATGGACAGCTCCTACGAGCAGTACTTC	CASSVMDSSYEQYF
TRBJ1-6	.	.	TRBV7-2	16	TGTGCCAGCAGCTTAGCATCCCAGCCCTCCAATTCACCCCTCCACTTT	CASSLASQPSNSPLHF